This TCR beta chain comes out of a study of blood T cell repertoires in COVID-19. Study processing details: Amplified reference gene primers provided the basis for estimating nucleated cell counts. Profiling relied on immunoSEQ multiplex PCR, and the TCRdb table lists in-frame clones only, not all of them. That table is the source of V, J and clone size, and D and trimming were worked out from the DNA. The table records around 250,000 clones, around 90% of them present only once. V lost 0 bases and J lost 5, with 8 bases in between. CDR1 is SGDLS, CDR2 YYNGEE, per germline. CDR3 length: 14 residues. This chain joins TRBV9 and TRBJ2-2; D ambiguous. The source of this sequence is a woman between 65 and 79 years old with active or convalescent COVID-19. Sequenced sample: peripheral blood. CDR3 sequence (DNA): TGTGCCAGCAGCGTAGAGTACTTTACCGGGGAGCTGTTTTTT. Its translation is CASSVEYFTGELFF. The whole variable domain, filled in from reference TRBV9 and TRBJ2-2, reads DSGVTQTPKHLITATGQRVTLRCSPRSGDLSVYWYQQSLDQGLQFLIQYYNGEERAKGNILERFSAQQFPDLHSELNLSSLELGDSALYFCASSVEYFTGELFFGEGSRLTVL.